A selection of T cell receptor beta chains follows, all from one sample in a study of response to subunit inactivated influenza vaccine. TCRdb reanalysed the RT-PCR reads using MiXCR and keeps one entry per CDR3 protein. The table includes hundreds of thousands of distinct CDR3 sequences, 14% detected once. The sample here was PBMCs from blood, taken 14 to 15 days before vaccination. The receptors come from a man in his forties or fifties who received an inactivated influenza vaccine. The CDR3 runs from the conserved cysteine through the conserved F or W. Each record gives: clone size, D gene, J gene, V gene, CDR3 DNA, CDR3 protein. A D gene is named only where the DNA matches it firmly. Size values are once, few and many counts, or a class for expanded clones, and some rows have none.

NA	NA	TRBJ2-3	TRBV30	TGTGCCTTACTGCTAGGCACAGATACGCAGTATTTT	CALLLGTDTQYF
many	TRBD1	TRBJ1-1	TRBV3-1	TGTGCCAGCAGCCACACCCGGGACAGGGGGAGGAACACTGAAGCTTTCTTT	CASSHTRDRGRNTEAFF
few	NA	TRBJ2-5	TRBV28	TGTGCCAGCAGTTCCCCGGGACCGGGGGATCAAGAGACCCAGTACTTC	CASSSPGPGDQETQYF
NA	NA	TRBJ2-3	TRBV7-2	TGTGCCAGCAGCTTATCGGGGGTTTTGGCGGAGCCCCCCCCGTATTTT	CASSLSGVLAEPPPYF
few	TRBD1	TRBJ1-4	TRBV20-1	TGCAGTGCTAGCCCTATGGCAGGGGGCGAGGTTGGAAAACTGTTTTTT	CSASPMAGGEVGKLFF
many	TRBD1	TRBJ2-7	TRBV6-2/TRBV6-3	TGTGCCAGCAGTTCCCCGACAGGGAAGGCCTACGAGCAGTACTTC	CASSSPTGKAYEQYF
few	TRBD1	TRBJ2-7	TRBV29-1	TGCAGCGTATCAGGGGGCTACGAGCAGTACTTC	CSVSGGYEQYF
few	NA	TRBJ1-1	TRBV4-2	TGTGCCAGCAGCCAAAGTTTGGTGAACACTGAAGCTTTCTTT	CASSQSLVNTEAFF
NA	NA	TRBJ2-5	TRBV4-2	TGTGCCAGCAGCCGAACGGACAACTCGCAAGAGACCCAGTACTTC	CASSRTDNSQETQYF
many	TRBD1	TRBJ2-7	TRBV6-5	TGTGCCAGCAGTAACTACAGGGGGCTCGGCTACGAGCAGTACTTC	CASSNYRGLGYEQYF
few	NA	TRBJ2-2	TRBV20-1	TGCAGTGCTACCCCCGGCGGGACGAACACCGGGGAGCTGTTTTTT	CSATPGGTNTGELFF
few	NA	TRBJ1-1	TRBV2	TGTGCCAGCAGTGAAGCGCGGGGGAACACTGAAGCTTTCTTT	CASSEARGNTEAFF
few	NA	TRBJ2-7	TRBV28	TGTGCCAGCAGTTTGGGCTCCGTAGAATATAAAATGGAGCAGTACTTC	CASSLGSVEYKMEQYF
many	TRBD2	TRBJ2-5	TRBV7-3	TGTGCCAGCAGCTCCTCCTTAGCGGGCCACCAAGAGACCCAGTACTTC	CASSSSLAGHQETQYF
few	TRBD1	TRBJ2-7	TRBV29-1	TGCAGCGTTGAACAGGGACAGACTTACGAGCAGTACTTC	CSVEQGQTYEQYF
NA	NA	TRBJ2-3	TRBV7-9	TGTGCCAGCAGCTACCGGGACACCAGCACAGATACGCAGTATTTT	CASSYRDTSTDTQYF
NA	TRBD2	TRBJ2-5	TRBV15	TGTGCCACCAGCAGAGATCGAGGGGCTAGCGGGAGGACAGAGACCCAGTACTTC	CATSRDRGASGRTETQYF
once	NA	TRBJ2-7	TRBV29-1	TGCAGCGTTGGTAAGGCAGCACCTAGGGGCACTTCCTACGAGCAGTACTTC	CSVGKAAPRGTSYEQYF
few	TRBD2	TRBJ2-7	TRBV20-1	TGCAGTGCTAGAGGGCTAGCGGGGGGCAACTACGAGCAGTACTTC	CSARGLAGGNYEQYF
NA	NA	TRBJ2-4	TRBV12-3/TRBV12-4	TGTGCCAGCAGTTTTCAGGGCCTGGCCAAAAACATTCAGTACTTC	CASSFQGLAKNIQYF
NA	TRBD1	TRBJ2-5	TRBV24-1	TGTGCCACCGGTCAGCCCGGGACAGGGGCCCAAGAGACCCAGTACTTC	CATGQPGTGAQETQYF
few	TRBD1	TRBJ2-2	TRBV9	TGTGCCAGCAGCACGGGACAGGGAAACGGGGAGCTGTTTTTT	CASSTGQGNGELFF
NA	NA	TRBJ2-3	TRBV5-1	TGCGCCAGCAGCTTGGGGGCCCGAACTAGCACAGATACGCAGTATTTT	CASSLGARTSTDTQYF
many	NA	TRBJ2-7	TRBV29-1	TGCAGCGGTGCAGGGCCCTCCTACGAGCAGTACTTC	CSGAGPSYEQYF
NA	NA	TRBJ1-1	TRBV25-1	TGTGCCAGCTCCCACGCCGGGCGGGGAAGATTGAACACTGAAGCTTTCTTT	CASSHAGRGRLNTEAFF
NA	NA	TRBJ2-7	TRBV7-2	TGTGCCAGCAGCTTAGGGCAGCATTCCGACGAGCAGTACTTC	CASSLGQHSDEQYF
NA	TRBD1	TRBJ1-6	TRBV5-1	TGCGCCAGCAGCACAGCGGGACAGGGGTGGTCACCCCTCCACTTT	CASSTAGQGWSPLHF
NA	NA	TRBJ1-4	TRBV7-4	TGTGCCAGCACCCATAATGAAAAACTGTTTTTT	CASTHNEKLFF
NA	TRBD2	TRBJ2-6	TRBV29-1	TGCAGCGTTTTCGGCGGGAGGGCAGTCGGCGACGTCCTGACTTTC	CSVFGGRAVGDVLTF
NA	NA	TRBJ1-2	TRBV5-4	TGTGCCAGCACCATTACCGAGGCGGCCTATGGCTACACCTTC	CASTITEAAYGYTF
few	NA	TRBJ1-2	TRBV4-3	TGCGCCAGCAGCCAAGGTGTTGGGGGGGATAGCTATGGCTACACCTTC	CASSQGVGGDSYGYTF
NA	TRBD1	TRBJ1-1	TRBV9	TGTGCCAGCAGCCCCTTGACAGGGGGTACTGAAGCTTTCTTT	CASSPLTGGTEAFF
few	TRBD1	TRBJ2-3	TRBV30	TGTGCCTGGACAGGGGGCAGTGGGGATACGCAGTATTTT	CAWTGGSGDTQYF
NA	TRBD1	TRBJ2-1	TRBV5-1	TGCGCCAGCAGCACCCTCTACAGGGGAACTCCCTACAATGAGCAGTTCTTC	CASSTLYRGTPYNEQFF
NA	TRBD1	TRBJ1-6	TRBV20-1	TGCAGTGCCCGGGACAGCGCTTATTCACCCCTCCACTTT	CSARDSAYSPLHF
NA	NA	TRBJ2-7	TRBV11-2	TGTGCCAGCAGCTGGGGGGTCCGACCTCGCGGAGGGTCCTACGAGCAGTACTTC	CASSWGVRPRGGSYEQYF
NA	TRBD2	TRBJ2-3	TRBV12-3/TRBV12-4	TGTGCCAGCAGTTCCCCTTTATCAGCGGGGGGGCCAGATACGCAGTATTTT	CASSSPLSAGGPDTQYF
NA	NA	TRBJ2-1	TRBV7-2	TGTGCCAGCAGCTTAGTCCGCCTCTCCTACAATGAGCAGTTCTTC	CASSLVRLSYNEQFF
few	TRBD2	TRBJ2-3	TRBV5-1	TGCGCCAGCAGCTCCGGGACTAGCGGGTTATATACGCAGTATTTT	CASSSGTSGLYTQYF
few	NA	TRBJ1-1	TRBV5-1	TGCGCCAGCAGCAGAACAGGGAGAGACACTGAAGCTTTCTTT	CASSRTGRDTEAFF
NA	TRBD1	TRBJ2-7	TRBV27	TGTGCCAGCAGTTTATATGCGGAGGACAGGGCCTACGAGCAGTACTTC	CASSLYAEDRAYEQYF
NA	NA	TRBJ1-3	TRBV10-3	TGTGCCATCGGGGGACCGTCAAACACCATATATTTT	CAIGGPSNTIYF
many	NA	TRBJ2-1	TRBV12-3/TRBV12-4	TGTGCCAGCAGTTCGGGACGAAGCCAGTTCTTC	CASSSGRSQFF
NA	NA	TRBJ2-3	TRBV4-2	TGTGCCAGCAGCCAAGATCTAAGGGGCGATACGCAGTATTTT	CASSQDLRGDTQYF
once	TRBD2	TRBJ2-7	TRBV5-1	TGCGCCAGCAGCGTGATGCCGGGACTAGCCAGGGAGCAGTACTTC	CASSVMPGLAREQYF
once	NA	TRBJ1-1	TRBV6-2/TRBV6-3	TGTGCCAGCATCCTCAACCTTCTGGGTGAAGCTTTCTTT	CASILNLLGEAFF
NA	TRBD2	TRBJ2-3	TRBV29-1	TGCAGCATCGAGAACAGTCCTCTAGCGGGATTGTCAGATACGCAGTATTTT	CSIENSPLAGLSDTQYF
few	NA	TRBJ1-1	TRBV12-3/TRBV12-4	TGTGCCAGCAGTTTAAGGGTATTCACTGAAGCTTTCTTT	CASSLRVFTEAFF
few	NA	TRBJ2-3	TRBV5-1	TGCGCCAGCAGTCCACAAGGCAGCTACACAGATACGCAGTATTTT	CASSPQGSYTDTQYF
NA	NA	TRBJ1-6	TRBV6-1	TGTGCCAGCAGTTCCAATAATTCACCCCTCCACTTT	CASSSNNSPLHF